The 19 T cell receptor beta chains reported below all come from one sample, sequenced in a study of cytomegalovirus exposure and HLA in healthy donors. The PCR employed 60 Vbeta primers together with 13 Jbeta primers. Assay used: immunoSEQ multiplex PCR; TCRdb lists only in-frame clones, some missing. The repertoire consists of roughly 140,000 clones, with around 85% occurring once and the leading ten covering around 4.1%. The sample was PBMCs. These receptor sequences come from a man aged 35 to 55 in good health and CMV-seropositive.

The V and J genes are TRBV9 and TRBJ2-7; perhaps TRBD2 as D (6 bases). The CDR3 spans 14 residues. Trimming took 4 bases from V and 5 from J, leaving 16 bases between them. CDR1 and CDR2 (germline): SGDLS, YYNGEE. Here the CDR3 reads CASSPTVRGNEQYF. The DNA for the CDR3 is TGTGCCAGCAGCCCGACGGTCCGGGGGAACGAGCAGTACTTC. Drawing the rest from reference TRBV9 and TRBJ2-7, the complete variable domain is DSGVTQTPKHLITATGQRVTLRCSPRSGDLSVYWYQQSLDQGLQFLIQYYNGEERAKGNILERFSAQQFPDLHSELNLSSLELGDSALYFCASSPTVRGNEQYFGPGTRLTVT.

This clone has just a few counts. This chain links TRBV13 with TRBJ1-1, with D hard to call. The V gene lost 4 bases and the J gene lost 5 bases, with 14 bases spanning the gap. CDR1 is PRHDT and CDR2 is FYEKMQ in the germline V gene (reference sequence). The CDR3 extends over 14 amino acids. The CDR3 DNA follows: TGTGCCAGCAGCTCCAATGAGGGAATTACTGAAGCTTTCTTT. It encodes CASSSNEGITEAFF. Filled out from reference TRBV13 and TRBJ1-1, the complete variable domain reads AAGVIQSPRHLIKEKRETATLKCYPIPRHDTVYWYQQGPGQDPQFLISFYEKMQSDKGSIPDRFSAQQFSDYHSELNMSSLELGDSALYFCASSSNEGITEAFFGQGTRLTVV.

V is TRBV27 and J is TRBJ1-2; possibly TRBD1 for D (5 bases). The CDR3 has 14 residues. V was clipped by 5 bases and J by 2 bases, with 12 bases between them. The germline V gene has CDR1 MNHEY and CDR2 SMNVEV (reference sequence). DNA of the CDR3: TGTGCCAGCAGTAGCTCGACAGAGAACTATGGCTACACCTTC. This sequence encodes CASSSSTENYGYTF.

The chain is built from TRBV19 and TRBJ2-7; maybe TRBD1 (6 bases). The ends were cut back, 8 bases at V and 7 bases at J, with 12 bases in the middle. CDR1 is LNHDA, CDR2 SQIVND, per germline (reference sequence). There are 11 residues in the CDR3. In DNA form, the CDR3 reads TGTGCCAGTTCCAGGGGTAGGGAGCAGTACTTC. Translated: CASSRGREQYF.

The chain employs TRBV30 and TRBJ2-1; D perhaps matches TRBD1 (7 bases). Germline V gene lookup returns CDR1 GTSNPN and CDR2 SVGIG (reference sequence). This CDR3 comprises 18 residues. The ends were cut back, 2 bases at V and 3 bases at J, with 23 bases in the middle. The CDR3 DNA is TGTGCCTGGAGTTTACCTCAGGGGGGCGACCGGGGCTACAATGAGCAGTTCTTC. As protein: CAWSLPQGGDRGYNEQFF.

The chain combines TRBV10-3 with TRBJ1-2; the match to TRBD1 covers 7 bases. From germline, CDR1 is ENHRY and CDR2 SYGVKD. CDR3 length: 13 amino acids. V shed 7 bases, J shed 7 bases, and the junction held 9 bases outside the gene matches. The CDR3 reads CAITDRVGSGYTF. The CDR3 bases are TGTGCCATCACCGACAGGGTAGGGAGTGGCTACACCTTC.

This clone was seen a handful of times. The chain links TRBV2 to TRBJ1-1; no reliable D call. Per the germline V gene, CDR1 is SNHLY and CDR2 is FYNNEI. V lost 6 bases to trimming and J lost 4 bases, with 6 bases between them. There are 11 residues in the CDR3. The CDR3 loop is CASRTFTEAFF. CDR3 coding DNA: TGTGCCAGCAGGACTTTCACTGAAGCTTTCTTT. Together with reference TRBV2 and TRBJ1-1, the CDR3 gives the full variable domain: EPEVTQTPSHQVTQMGQEVILRCVPISNHLYFYWYRQILGQKVEFLVSFYNNEISEKSEIFDDQFSVERPDGSNFTLKIRSTKLEDSAMYFCASRTFTEAFFGQGTRLTVV.

The chain links TRBV5-1 to TRBJ2-7; unclear D gene. Germline assignment: CDR1 SGHRS and CDR2 YFSETQ. Trimming took off 0 bases at V and 3 bases at J, with 10 bases between the two ends. The CDR3 covers 14 residues. This CDR3 reads CASSLETAFYEQYF. In nucleotides, the CDR3 is TGCGCCAGCAGCTTGGAAACAGCCTTCTACGAGCAGTACTTC.

This sequence joins TRBV21-1 and TRBJ1-5. TRBV21-1 has pseudogene status. The CDR3 runs 15 residues. The DNA for the CDR3 is TGTGCCAGCCCCGGGGGTAATTATAGCAATCAGCCCCAGCATTTT. Encoded protein: CASPGGNYSNQPQHF.

This clone came up a few times. The V gene is TRBV27, the J gene TRBJ1-2, with 12 bases lining up with TRBD1. The CDR3 consists of 14 residues. Germline CDR1 reads MNHEY; CDR2 reads SMNVEV (reference sequence). V gave up 6 bases and J gave up 4 bases; unmatched junction bases: 3. The CDR3 reads CASRGTGGTYGYTF. The CDR3 DNA follows: TGTGCCAGCAGGGGGACAGGGGGCACCTATGGCTACACCTTC.

J is TRBJ1-3 and V is TRBV19; 7 bases line up with TRBD1. CDR3 length equals 14 residues. With 6 bases clipped from V and 4 bases from J, the junction kept 6 bases outside the gene matches. Germline lookup yields CDR1 LNHDA and CDR2 SQIVND (reference sequence). CDR3 loop: CASSIQGLGNTIYF. The CDR3 DNA follows: TGTGCCAGTAGCATACAGGGGTTGGGAAACACCATATATTTT.

The V gene is TRBV9, the J gene TRBJ1-3; possible D gene TRBD1, 6 bases. The V end lost 3 bases, the J end lost 0 bases, and 13 bases lay between the germline ends. Per germline, CDR1 SGDLS and CDR2 YYNGEE. The CDR3 contains 16 residues. The CDR3 reads CASSDGGAGSGNTIYF. CDR3 DNA sequence: TGTGCCAGCAGCGATGGGGGGGCGGGCTCTGGAAACACCATATATTTT.

The chain is built from TRBV6-4 and TRBJ2-3, with TRBD2 identical over 8 bases. V shed 8 bases, J shed 1 base, and the junction held 5 bases outside the gene matches. The length of the CDR3 is 14 residues. Per the germline V gene, CDR1 is MRHNA and CDR2 is SNTAGT. The DNA of the CDR3 is TGTGCCAGCGGCCCGGGGGGGGGCACAGATACGCAGTATTTT. This sequence encodes CASGPGGGTDTQYF.

V gene TRBV30 combines with J gene TRBJ2-7, with 14 bases identical to TRBD2. Losses at the gene ends were 3 bases for V and 6 bases for J; bases not matched to a gene: 13. This CDR3 region has 17 residues. Germline CDR1 and CDR2: GTSNPN and SVGIG (reference sequence). The CDR3 region is CAWRGGRLAGGRREQYF. The CDR3 bases are TGTGCCTGGAGGGGGGGGAGACTAGCGGGAGGGCGGCGCGAGCAGTACTTC. Full variable domain (outside the CDR3, taken from reference TRBV30 and TRBJ2-7): SQTIHQWPATLVQPVGSPLSLECTVEGTSNPNLYWYRQAAGRGLQLLFYSVGIGQISSEVPQNLSASRPQDRQFILSSKKLLLSDSGFYLCAWRGGRLAGGRREQYFGPGTRLTVT.

The rearrangement uses TRBV6-1 and TRBJ2-7, with 11 bases identical to TRBD2. Germline CDR1 reads MNHNS; CDR2 reads SASEGT. V trimming: 6 bases; J trimming: 3 bases; junction bases outside the gene matches: 7. This CDR3 is built from 15 residues. For the CDR3, the DNA is TGTGCCAGCAGCTTGGGGACTAGCGGAATCTACGAGCAGTACTTC. Translated: CASSLGTSGIYEQYF.

A note on this clone: Other DNA variants within this sample encode the same CDR3. The V call is TRBV27, the J call TRBJ2-5; TRBD2 matches 7 bases. CDR3 length: 17 amino acids. Germline-derived CDR1 and CDR2 are MNHEY and SMNVEV (reference sequence). V lost 6 bases, J lost 4 bases, and 17 bases stayed unmatched. The CDR3 DNA reads as TGTGCCAGCAGCCACCCCTTGGGGGGGGTAGGTAGAGAGACCCAGTACTTC. Protein: CASSHPLGGVGRETQYF.

Only one count was recorded for this clone. The V and J genes are TRBV29-1 and TRBJ2-7, with TRBD2 matching over 11 bases. V dropped 6 bases and J dropped 2; count of bases not matched to a gene: 6. CDR3 length equals 14 residues. Germline CDR1 SQVTM, CDR2 ANQGSEA. The CDR3 DNA follows: TGCAGCGTCGGGACTAGCGGAGGACCCTACGAGCAGTACTTC. Amino acid sequence: CSVGTSGGPYEQYF.

The V call is TRBV5-1, the J call TRBJ2-5; 7 nucleotides line up with TRBD1. Trimming removed 4 bases from V and 1 base from J; junction bases left unmatched: 4. The CDR3 has 14 amino acids. From germline, CDR1 is SGHRS and CDR2 YFSETQ. CDR3 nucleotide sequence: TGCGCCAGCAGCGGAGGACAGGTCCAAGAGACCCAGTACTTC. Translation: CASSGGQVQETQYF.

The J gene is TRBJ1-1, the V gene TRBV2; D is uncertain. Trimming took 1 base from V and 0 from J, leaving 3 bases between them. CDR3 size: 13 residues. From germline, CDR1 is SNHLY and CDR2 FYNNEI. The CDR3 bases are TGTGCCAGCAGTGAAGTCGTGAACACTGAAGCTTTCTTT. It codes for CASSEVVNTEAFF.